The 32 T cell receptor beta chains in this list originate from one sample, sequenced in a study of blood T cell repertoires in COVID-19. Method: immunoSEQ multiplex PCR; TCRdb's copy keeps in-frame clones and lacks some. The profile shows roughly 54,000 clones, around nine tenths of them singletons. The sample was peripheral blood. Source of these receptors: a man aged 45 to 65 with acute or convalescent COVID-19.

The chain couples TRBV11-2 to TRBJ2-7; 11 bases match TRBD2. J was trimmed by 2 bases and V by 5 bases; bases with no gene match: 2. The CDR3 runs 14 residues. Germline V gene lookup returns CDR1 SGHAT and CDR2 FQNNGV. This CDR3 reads CASSRLAGTYEQYF. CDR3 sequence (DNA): TGTGCCAGCAGCCGACTAGCGGGAACCTACGAGCAGTACTTC.

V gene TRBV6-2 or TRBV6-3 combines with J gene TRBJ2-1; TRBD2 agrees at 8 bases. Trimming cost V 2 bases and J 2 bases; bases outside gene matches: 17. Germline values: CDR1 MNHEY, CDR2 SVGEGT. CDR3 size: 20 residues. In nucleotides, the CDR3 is TGTGCCAGCAGTTACCCAAGAAACGAAAGAAGCGGGAGAACCTACAATGAGCAGTTCTTC. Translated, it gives CASSYPRNERSGRTYNEQFF.

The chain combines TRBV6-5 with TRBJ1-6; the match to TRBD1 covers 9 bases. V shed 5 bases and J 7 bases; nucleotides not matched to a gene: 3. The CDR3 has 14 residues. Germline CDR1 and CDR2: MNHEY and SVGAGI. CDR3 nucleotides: TGTGCCAGCAGTCTCGACAGGGGGAATTCACCCCTCCACTTT. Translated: CASSLDRGNSPLHF.

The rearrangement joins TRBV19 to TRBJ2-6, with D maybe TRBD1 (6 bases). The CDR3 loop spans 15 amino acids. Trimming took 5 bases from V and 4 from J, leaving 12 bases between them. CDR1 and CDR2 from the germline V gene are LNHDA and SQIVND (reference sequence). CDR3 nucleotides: TGTGCCAGTAGTCTGCAGGGGTCCGGGGCCAACGTCCTGACTTTC. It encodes CASSLQGSGANVLTF. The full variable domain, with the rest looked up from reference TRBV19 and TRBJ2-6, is DGGITQSPKYLFRKEGQNVTLSCEQNLNHDAMYWYRQDPGQGLRLIYYSQIVNDFQKGDIAEGYSVSREKKESFPLTVTSAQKNPTAFYLCASSLQGSGANVLTFGAGSRLTVL.

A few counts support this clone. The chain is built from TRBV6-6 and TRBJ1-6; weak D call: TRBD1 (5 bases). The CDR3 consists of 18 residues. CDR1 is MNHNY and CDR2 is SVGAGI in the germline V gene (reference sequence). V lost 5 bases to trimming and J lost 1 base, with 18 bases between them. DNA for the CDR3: TGTGCCAGCAGTCCAAAAGGCAGGGCCCCATCCTATAATTCACCCCTCCACTTT. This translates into CASSPKGRAPSYNSPLHF.

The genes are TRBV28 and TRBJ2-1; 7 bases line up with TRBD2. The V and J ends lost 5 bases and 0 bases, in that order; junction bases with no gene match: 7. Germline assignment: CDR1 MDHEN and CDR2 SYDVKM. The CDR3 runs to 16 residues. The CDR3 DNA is TGTGCCAGCAGTCCCCTAGCGGTCAGCTCCTACAATGAGCAGTTCTTC. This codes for CASSPLAVSSYNEQFF.

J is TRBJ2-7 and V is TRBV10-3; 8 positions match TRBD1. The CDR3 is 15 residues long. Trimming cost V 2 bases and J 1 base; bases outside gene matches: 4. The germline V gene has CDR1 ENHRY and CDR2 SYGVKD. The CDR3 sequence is CAISEPGQVSYEQYF. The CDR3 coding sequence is TGTGCCATCAGTGAGCCGGGACAGGTTTCCTACGAGCAGTACTTC.

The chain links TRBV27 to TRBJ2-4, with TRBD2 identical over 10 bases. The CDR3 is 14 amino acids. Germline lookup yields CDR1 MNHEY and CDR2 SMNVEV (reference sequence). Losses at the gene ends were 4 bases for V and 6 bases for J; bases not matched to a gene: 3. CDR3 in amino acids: CASSSGLATNIQYF. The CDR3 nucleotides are TGTGCCAGCAGTTCGGGACTAGCGACAAACATTCAGTACTTC.

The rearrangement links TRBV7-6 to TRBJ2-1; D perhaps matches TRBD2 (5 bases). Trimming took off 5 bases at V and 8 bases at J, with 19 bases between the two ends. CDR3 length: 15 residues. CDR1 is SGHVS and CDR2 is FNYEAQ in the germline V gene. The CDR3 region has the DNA TGTGCCAGCAGCCCCCGGTGGGCCGGGAACGATGAGCAGTTCTTC. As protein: CASSPRWAGNDEQFF.

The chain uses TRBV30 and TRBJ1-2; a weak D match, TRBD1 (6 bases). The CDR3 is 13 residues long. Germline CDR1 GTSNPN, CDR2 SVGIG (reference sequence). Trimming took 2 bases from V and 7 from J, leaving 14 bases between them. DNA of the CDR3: TGTGCCTGGAGTTTGTTCGGGGGGGCTGGCTACACCTTC. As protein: CAWSLFGGAGYTF.

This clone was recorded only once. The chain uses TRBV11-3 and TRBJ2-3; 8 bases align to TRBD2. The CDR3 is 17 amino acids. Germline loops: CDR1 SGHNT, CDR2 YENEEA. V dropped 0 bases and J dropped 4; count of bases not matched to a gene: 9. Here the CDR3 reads CASSLDLGTSWPDTQYF. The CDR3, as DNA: TGTGCCAGCAGCTTAGATCTTGGGACTAGTTGGCCAGATACGCAGTATTTT.

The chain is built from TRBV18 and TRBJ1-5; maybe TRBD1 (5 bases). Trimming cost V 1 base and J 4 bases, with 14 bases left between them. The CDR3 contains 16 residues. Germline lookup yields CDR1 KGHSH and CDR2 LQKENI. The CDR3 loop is CASSPRRQGTNQPQHF. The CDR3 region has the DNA TGTGCCAGCTCACCACGACGGCAGGGCACAAATCAGCCCCAGCATTTT.

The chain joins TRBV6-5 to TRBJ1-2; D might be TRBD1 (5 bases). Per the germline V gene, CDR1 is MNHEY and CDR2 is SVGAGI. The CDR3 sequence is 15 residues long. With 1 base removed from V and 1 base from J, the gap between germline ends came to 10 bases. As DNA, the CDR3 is TGTGCCAGCAGTTACTGGGGGGGAGGTAACTATGGCTACACCTTC. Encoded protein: CASSYWGGGNYGYTF.

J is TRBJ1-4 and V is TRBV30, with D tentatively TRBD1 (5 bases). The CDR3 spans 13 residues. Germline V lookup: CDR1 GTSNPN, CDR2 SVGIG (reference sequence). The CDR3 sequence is CVGQTATNEKLFF. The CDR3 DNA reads TGTGTTGGGCAGACAGCAACTAATGAAAAACTGTTTTTT.

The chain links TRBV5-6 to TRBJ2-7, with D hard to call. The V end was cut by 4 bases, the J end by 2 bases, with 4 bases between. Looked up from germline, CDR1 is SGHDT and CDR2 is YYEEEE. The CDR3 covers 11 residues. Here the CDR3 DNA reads TGTGCCAGCAGCCCCGCCTACGAGCAGTACTTC. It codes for CASSPAYEQYF. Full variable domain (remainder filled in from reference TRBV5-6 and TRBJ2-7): DAGVTQSPTHLIKTRGQQVTLRCSPKSGHDTVSWYQQALGQGPQFIFQYYEEEERQRGNFPDRFSGHQFPNYSSELNVNALLLGDSALYLCASSPAYEQYFGPGTRLTVT.

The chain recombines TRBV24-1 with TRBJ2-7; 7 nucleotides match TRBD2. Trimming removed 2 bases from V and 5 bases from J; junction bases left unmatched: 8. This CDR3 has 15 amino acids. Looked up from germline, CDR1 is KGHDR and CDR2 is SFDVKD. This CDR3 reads CATSDSGQGGDEQYF. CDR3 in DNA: TGTGCCACCAGTGATTCAGGTCAGGGAGGGGACGAGCAGTACTTC.

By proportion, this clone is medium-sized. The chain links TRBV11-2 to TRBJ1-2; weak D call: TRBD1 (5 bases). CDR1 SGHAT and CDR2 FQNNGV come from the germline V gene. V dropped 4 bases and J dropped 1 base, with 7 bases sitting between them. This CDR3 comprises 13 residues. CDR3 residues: CASSSGRNYGYTF. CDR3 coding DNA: TGTGCCAGCAGCTCAGGGCGTAACTATGGCTACACCTTC.

The CDR3 DNA reads TGTGCCAGCAGTTACTGGGAGGGGAAGGTCGGCAATCAGCCCCAGCATTTT. Amino acids: CASSYWEGKVGNQPQHF. The chain couples TRBV6-7 to TRBJ1-5; D is possibly TRBD1 (5 bases). TRBV6-7 is an open reading frame whose function is uncertain. Trimming shortened V by 1 base and J by 2 bases, and 15 bases separated the two germline ends. This CDR3 is 17 amino acids long.

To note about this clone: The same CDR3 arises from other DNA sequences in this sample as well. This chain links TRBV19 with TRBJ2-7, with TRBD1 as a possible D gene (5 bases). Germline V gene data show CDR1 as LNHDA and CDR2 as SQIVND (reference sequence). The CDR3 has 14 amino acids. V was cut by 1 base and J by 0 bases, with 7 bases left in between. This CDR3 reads CASSIGGSSYEQYF. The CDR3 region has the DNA TGTGCCAGTAGTATAGGGGGCAGCTCCTACGAGCAGTACTTC.

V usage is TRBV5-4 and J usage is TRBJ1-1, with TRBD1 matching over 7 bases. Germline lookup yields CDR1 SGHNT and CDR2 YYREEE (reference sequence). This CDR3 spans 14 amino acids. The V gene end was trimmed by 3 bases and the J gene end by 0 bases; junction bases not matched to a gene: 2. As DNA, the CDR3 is TGTGCCAGCAGCTCGGGACAGATGAACACTGAAGCTTTCTTT. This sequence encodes CASSSGQMNTEAFF.

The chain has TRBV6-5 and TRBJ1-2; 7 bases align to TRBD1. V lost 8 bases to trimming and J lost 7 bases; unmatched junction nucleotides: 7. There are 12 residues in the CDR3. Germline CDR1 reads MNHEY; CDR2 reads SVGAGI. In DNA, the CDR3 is TGTGCCAGCCATTCAGGGGACAGTGGCTACACCTTC. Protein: CASHSGDSGYTF.

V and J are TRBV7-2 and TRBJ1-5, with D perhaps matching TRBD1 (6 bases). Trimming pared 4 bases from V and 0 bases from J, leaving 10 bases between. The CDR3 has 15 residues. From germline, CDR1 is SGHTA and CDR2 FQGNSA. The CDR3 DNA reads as TGTGCCAGCAGCTGGACAGAGAGTAGCAATCAGCCCCAGCATTTT. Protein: CASSWTESSNQPQHF.

The CDR3 DNA follows: TGTGCCACCAGTGCGGGGGGCAACTCCTACGAGCAGTACTTC. Its translation is CATSAGGNSYEQYF. The V and J genes are TRBV24-1 and TRBJ2-7, with D perhaps matching TRBD2 (7 bases). The germline V gene has CDR1 KGHDR and CDR2 SFDVKD. Trimming stripped 5 bases from V and 0 bases from J, with 10 bases between. The CDR3 is 14 amino acids.

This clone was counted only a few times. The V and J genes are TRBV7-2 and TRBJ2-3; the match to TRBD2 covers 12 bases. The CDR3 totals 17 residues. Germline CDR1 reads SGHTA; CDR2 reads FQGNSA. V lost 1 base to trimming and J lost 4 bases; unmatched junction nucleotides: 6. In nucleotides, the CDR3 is TGTGCCAGCAGCTTAGGAGTCCTAGCGGGAGGGTCAGATACGCAGTATTTT. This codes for CASSLGVLAGGSDTQYF.

CDR3 coding DNA: TGTGCCAGCAGTTACCTACCGGCGACAAACACTGAAGCTTTCTTT. Its protein is CASSYLPATNTEAFF. The rearrangement joins TRBV6-5 to TRBJ1-1, with D unclear. The germline gives CDR1 MNHEY, CDR2 SVGAGI. The CDR3 runs 15 residues. Trimming cost V 2 bases and J 2 bases, with 12 bases left between them.

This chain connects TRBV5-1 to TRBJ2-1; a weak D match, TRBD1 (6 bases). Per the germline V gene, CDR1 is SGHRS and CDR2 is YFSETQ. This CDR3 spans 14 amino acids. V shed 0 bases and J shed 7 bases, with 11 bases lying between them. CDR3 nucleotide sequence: TGCGCCAGCAGCTTGGTCCTCGGACAGAATGAGCAGTTCTTC. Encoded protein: CASSLVLGQNEQFF. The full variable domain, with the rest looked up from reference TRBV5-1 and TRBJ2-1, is KAGVTQTPRYLIKTRGQQVTLSCSPISGHRSVSWYQQTPGQGLQFLFEYFSETQRNKGNFPGRFSGRQFSNSRSEMNVSTLELGDSALYLCASSLVLGQNEQFFGPGTRLTVL.

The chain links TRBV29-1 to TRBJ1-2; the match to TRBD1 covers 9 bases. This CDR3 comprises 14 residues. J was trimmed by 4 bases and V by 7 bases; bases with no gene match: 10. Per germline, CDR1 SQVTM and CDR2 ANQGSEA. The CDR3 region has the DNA TGCAGCGCTCAGGGACAGGGAAGATCCTATGGCTACACCTTC. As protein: CSAQGQGRSYGYTF.

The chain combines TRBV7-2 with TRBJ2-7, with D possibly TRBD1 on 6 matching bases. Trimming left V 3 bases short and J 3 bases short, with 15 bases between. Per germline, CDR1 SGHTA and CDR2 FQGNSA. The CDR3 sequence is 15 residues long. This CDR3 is CASSLAGVILYEQYF. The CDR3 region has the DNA TGTGCCAGCAGCTTGGCAGGGGTTATCCTCTACGAGCAGTACTTC.

As DNA, the CDR3 is TGTGCCAGCAGCCAGACTCAAGCGGAGACCCAGTACTTC. This sequence encodes CASSQTQAETQYF. This chain connects TRBV7-2 to TRBJ2-5; D call uncertain. Germline CDR1 is SGHTA and CDR2 is FQGNSA. V gave up 5 bases and J gave up 5 bases, with 12 bases separating them. The CDR3 runs 13 residues.

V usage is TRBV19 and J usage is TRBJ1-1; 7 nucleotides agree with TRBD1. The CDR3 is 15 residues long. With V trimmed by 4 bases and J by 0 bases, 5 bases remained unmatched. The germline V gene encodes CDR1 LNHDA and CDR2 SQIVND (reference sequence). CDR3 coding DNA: TGTGCCAGTAGTACATACAGGGGAGTGAACACTGAAGCTTTCTTT. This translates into CASSTYRGVNTEAFF.

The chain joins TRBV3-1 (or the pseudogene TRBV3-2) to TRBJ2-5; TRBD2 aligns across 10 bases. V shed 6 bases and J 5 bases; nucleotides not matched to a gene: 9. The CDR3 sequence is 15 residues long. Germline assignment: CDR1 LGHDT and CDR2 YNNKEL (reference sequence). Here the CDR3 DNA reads TGTGCCAGCAGACTCATAGCGGGAGGTATGGAGACCCAGTACTTC. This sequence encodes CASRLIAGGMETQYF.

The CDR3 DNA is TGTGCCAGCAGCTTAGTACCCCTGACTGGTGGGAATGAGCAGTTCTTC. Translating gives CASSLVPLTGGNEQFF. This chain connects TRBV11-3 to TRBJ2-1; no reliable D call. From germline, CDR1 is SGHNT and CDR2 YENEEA. This CDR3 spans 16 amino acids. Deletions cut 1 base from V and 7 bases from J, with 17 bases between.